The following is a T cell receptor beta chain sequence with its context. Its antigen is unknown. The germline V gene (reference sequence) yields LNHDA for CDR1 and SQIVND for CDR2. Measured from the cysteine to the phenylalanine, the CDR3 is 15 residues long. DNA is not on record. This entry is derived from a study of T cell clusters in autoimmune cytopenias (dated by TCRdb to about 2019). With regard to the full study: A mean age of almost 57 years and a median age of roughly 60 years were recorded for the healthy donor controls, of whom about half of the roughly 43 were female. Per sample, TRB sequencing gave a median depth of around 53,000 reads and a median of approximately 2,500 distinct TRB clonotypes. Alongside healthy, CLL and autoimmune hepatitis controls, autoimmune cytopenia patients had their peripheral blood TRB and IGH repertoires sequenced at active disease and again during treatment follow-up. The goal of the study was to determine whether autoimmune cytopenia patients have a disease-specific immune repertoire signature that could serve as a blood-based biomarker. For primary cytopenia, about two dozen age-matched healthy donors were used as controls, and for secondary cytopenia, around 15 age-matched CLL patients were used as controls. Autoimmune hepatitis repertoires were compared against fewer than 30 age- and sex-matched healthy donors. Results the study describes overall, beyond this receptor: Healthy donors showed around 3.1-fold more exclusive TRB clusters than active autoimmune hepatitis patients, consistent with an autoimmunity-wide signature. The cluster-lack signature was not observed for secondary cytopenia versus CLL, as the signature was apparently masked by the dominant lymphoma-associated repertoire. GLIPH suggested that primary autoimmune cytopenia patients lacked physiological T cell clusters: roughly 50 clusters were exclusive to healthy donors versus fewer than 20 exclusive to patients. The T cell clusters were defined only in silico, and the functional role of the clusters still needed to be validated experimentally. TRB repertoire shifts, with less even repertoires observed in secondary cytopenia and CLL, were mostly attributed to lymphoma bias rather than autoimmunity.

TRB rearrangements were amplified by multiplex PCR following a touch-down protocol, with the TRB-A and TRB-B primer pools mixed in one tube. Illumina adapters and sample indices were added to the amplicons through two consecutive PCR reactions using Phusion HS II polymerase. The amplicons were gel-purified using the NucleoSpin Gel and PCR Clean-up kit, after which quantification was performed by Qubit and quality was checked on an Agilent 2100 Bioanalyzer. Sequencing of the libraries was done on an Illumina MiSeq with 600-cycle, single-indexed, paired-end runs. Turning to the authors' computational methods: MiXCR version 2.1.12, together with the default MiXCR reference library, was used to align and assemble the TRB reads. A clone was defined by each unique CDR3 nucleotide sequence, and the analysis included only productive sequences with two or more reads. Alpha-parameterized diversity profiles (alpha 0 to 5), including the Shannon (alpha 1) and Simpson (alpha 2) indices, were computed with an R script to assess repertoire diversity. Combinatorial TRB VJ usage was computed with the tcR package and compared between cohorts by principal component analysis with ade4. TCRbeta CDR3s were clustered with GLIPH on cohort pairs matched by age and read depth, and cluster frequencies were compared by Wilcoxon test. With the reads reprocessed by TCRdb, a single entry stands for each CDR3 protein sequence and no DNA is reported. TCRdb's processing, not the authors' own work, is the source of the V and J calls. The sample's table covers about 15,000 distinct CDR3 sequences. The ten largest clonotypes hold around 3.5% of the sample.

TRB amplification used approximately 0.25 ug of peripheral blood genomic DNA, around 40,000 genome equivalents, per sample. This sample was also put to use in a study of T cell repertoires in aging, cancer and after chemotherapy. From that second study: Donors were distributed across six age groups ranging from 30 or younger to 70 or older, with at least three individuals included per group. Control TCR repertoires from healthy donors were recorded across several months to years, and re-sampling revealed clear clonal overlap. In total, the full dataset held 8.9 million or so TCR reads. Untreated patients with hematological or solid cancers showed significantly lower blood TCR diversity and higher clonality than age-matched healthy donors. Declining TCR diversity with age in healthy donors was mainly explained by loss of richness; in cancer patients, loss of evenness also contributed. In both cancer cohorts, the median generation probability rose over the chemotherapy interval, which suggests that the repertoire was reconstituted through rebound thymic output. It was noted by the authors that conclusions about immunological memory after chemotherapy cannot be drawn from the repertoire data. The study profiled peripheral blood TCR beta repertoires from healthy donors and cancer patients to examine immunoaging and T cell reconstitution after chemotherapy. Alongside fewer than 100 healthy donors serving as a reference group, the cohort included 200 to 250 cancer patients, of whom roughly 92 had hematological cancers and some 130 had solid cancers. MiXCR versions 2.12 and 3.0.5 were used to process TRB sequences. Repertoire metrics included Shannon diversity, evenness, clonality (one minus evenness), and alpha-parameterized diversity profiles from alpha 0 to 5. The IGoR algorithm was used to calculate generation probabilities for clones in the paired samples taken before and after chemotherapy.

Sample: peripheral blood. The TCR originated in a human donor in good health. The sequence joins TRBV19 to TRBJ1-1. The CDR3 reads CASSIVGEKEKEAFF.